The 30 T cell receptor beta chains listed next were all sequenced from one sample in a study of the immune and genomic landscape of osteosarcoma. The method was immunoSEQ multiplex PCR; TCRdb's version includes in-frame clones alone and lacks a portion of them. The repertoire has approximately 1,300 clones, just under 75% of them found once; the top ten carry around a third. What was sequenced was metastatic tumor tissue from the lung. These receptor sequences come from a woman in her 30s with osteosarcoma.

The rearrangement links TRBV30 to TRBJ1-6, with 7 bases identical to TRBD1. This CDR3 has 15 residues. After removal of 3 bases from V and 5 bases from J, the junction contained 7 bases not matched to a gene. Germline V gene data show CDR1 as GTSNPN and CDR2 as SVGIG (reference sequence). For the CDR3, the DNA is TGTGCCTGGAGCCCCTCCGACAGGGATAATTCACCCCTCCACTTT. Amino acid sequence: CAWSPSDRDNSPLHF.

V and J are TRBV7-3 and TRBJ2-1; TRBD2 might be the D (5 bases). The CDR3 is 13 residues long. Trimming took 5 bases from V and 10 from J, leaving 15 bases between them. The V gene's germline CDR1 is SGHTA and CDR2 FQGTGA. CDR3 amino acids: CASSPAGGREQFF. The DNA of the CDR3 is TGTGCCAGCAGCCCGGCGGGCGGCCGGGAGCAGTTCTTC.

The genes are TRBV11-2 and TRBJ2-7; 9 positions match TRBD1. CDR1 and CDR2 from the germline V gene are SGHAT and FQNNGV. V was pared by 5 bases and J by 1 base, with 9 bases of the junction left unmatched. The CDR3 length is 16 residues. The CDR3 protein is CASSPGTGTGSYEQYF. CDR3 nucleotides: TGTGCCAGCAGCCCCGGGACCGGGACAGGGTCCTACGAGCAGTACTTC. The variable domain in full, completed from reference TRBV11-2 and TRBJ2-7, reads EAGVAQSPRYKIIEKRQSVAFWCNPISGHATLYWYQQILGQGPKLLIQFQNNGVVDDSQLPKDRFSAERLKGVDSTLKIQPAKLEDSAVYLCASSPGTGTGSYEQYFGPGTRLTVT.

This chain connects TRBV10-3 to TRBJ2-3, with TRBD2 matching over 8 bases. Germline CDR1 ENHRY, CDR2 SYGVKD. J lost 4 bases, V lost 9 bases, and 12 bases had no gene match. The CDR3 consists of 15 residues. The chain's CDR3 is CAISGLETHSDTQYF. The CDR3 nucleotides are TGTGCCATATCGGGACTAGAGACTCATTCAGATACGCAGTATTTT.

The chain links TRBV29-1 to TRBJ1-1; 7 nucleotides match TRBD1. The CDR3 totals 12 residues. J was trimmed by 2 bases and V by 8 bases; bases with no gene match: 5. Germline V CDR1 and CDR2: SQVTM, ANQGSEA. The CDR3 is CSYHRGNTEAFF. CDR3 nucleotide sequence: TGCAGCTACCACAGGGGTAACACTGAAGCTTTCTTT.

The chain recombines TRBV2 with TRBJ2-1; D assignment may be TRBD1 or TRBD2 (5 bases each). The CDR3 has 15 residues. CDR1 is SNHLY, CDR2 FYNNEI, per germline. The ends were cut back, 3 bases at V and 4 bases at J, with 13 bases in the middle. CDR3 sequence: CASSDVGTSYNEQFF. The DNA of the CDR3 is TGTGCCAGCAGTGACGTCGGGACGTCTTACAATGAGCAGTTCTTC.

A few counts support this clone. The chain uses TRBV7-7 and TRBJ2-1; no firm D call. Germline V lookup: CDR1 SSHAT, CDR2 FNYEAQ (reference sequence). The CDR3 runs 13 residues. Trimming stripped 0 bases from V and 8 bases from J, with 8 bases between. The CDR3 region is CASSLAGYDEQFF. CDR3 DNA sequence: TGTGCCAGCAGCTTAGCAGGGTACGATGAGCAGTTCTTC.

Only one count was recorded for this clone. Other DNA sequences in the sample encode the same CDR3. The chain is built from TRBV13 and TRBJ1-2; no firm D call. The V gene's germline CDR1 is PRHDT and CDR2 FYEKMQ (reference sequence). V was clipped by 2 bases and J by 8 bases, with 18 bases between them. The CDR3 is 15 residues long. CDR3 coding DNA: TGTGCCAGCAGCTTAAGGAGAGATCTCTCCTACGGCTACACCTTC. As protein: CASSLRRDLSYGYTF.

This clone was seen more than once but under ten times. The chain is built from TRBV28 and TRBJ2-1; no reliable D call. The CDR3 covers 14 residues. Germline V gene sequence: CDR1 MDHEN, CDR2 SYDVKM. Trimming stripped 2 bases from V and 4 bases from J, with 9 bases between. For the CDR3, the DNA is TGTGCCAGCAGTTTAGTGCGGTCATACAATGAGCAGTTCTTC. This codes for CASSLVRSYNEQFF.

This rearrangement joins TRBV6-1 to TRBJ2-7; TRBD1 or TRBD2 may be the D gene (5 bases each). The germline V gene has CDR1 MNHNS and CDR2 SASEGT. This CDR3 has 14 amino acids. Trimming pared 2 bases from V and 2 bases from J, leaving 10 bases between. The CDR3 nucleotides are TGTGCCAGCAGTGAAACGGGACCACCCTACGAGCAGTACTTC. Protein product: CASSETGPPYEQYF.

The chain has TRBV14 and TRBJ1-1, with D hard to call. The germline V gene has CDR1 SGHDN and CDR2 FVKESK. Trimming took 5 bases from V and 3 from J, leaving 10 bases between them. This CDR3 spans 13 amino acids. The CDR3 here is CASSTRGDTEAFF. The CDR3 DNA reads TGTGCCAGCAGCACCCGCGGGGACACTGAAGCTTTCTTT.

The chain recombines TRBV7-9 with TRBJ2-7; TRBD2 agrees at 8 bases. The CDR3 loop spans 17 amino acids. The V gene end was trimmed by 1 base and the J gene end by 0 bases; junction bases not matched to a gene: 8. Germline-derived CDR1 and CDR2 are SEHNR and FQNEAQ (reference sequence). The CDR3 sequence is CASSLVPSGLSSYEQYF. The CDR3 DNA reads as TGTGCCAGCAGCTTAGTTCCTAGCGGGCTTAGCTCCTACGAGCAGTACTTC.

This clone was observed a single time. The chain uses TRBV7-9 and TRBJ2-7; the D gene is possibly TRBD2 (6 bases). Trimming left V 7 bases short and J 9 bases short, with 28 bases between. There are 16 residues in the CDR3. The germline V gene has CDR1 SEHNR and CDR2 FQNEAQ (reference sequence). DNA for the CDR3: TGTGCCAGCATCAAAGCAGGGACGGAGGGACTCTTCGGGCAGTACTTC. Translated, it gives CASIKAGTEGLFGQYF.

The CDR3 DNA is TGCGCCAGCAGCCACTATAGCAATCAGCCCCAGCATTTT. Translation gives CASSHYSNQPQHF. V and J are TRBV4-3 and TRBJ1-5, with no clear D. The CDR3 has 13 residues. Looked up from germline, CDR1 is LGHNA and CDR2 is YSLEER. Trimming cost V 3 bases and J 0 bases, with 3 bases left between them.

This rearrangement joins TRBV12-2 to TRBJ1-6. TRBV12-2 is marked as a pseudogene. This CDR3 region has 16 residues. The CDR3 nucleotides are TGTGCAAGTCGCTTAGAATCGGACCGTCCCAATTCACCCCTCCACTTT. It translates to CASRLESDRPNSPLHF.

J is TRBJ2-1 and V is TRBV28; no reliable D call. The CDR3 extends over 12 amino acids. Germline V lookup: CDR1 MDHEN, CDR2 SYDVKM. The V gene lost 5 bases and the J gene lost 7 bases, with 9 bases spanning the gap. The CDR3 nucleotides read TGTGCCAGCAGTCCACCATTTAATGAGCAGTTCTTC. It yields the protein CASSPPFNEQFF.

The DNA of the CDR3 is TGTGCCAGCAGCCAAGCCTCCTACGAGCAGTACTTC. This sequence encodes CASSQASYEQYF. The rearrangement uses TRBV14 and TRBJ2-7, with D uncertain. Germline CDR1 SGHDN, CDR2 FVKESK. V was shortened by 1 base and J by 0 bases, with 1 base between the two germline ends. CDR3 size: 12 residues.

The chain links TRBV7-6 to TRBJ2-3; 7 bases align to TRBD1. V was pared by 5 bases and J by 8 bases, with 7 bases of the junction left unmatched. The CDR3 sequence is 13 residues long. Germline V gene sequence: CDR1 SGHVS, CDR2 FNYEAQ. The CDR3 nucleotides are TGTGCCAGCAGCGCCAGCCCAGGGGGTACGCAGTATTTT. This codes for CASSASPGGTQYF.

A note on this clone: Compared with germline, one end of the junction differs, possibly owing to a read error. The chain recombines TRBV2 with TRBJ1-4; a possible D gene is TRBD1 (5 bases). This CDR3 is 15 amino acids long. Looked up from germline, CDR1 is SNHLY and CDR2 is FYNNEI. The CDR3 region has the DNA TGTGCCGGCAGTGAAGTTAGGGGCCTTGGGGAAAAACTGTTTTTT. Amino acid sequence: CAGSEVRGLGEKLFF.

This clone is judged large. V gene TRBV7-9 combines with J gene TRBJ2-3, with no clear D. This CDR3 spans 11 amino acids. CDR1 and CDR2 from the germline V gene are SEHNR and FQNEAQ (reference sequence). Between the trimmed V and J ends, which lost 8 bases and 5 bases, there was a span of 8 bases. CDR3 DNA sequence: TGTGCCAGCTCGGGTGTAGATACGCAGTATTTT. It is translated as CASSGVDTQYF.

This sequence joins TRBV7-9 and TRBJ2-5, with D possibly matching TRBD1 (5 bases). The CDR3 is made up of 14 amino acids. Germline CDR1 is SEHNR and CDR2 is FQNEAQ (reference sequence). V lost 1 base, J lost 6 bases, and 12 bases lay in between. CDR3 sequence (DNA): TGTGCCAGCAGCTTAGGCAGGGCGGTTCAGACCCAGTACTTC. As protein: CASSLGRAVQTQYF.

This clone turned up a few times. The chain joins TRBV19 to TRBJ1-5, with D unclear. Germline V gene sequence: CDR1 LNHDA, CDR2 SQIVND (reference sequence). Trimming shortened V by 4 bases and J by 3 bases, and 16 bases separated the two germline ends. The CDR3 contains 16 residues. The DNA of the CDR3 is TGTGCCAGTAGTACCCGCCCGGGCTATGTCAATCAGCCCCAGCATTTT. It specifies CASSTRPGYVNQPQHF.

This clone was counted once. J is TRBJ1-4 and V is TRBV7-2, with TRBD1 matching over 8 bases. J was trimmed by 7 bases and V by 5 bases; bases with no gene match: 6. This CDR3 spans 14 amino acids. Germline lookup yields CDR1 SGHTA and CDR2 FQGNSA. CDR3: CASSRDRGGEKLFF. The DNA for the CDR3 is TGTGCCAGCAGCCGTGACAGGGGAGGTGAAAAACTGTTTTTT.

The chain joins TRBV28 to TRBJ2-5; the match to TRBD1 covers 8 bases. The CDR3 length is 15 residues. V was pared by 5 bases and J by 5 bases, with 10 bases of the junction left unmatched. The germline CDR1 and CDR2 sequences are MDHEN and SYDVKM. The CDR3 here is CASSQTGGRFETQYF. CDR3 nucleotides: TGTGCCAGCAGTCAAACAGGGGGGAGATTTGAGACCCAGTACTTC.

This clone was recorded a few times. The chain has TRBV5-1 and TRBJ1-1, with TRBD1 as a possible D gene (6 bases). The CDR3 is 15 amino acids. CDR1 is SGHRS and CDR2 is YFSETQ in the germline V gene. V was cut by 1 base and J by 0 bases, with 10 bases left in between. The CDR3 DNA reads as TGCGCCAGCAGCTTGCGGACAGCCATGAACACTGAAGCTTTCTTT. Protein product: CASSLRTAMNTEAFF.

CDR3 coding DNA: TGTGCCAGCAGTTTAACAGGATACACTGAAGCTTTCTTT. This codes for CASSLTGYTEAFF. The rearrangement uses TRBV28 and TRBJ1-1, with D possibly being TRBD1 (5 bases). The ends were cut back, 2 bases at V and 3 bases at J, with 7 bases in the middle. The CDR3 runs to 13 residues. Germline V gene data show CDR1 as MDHEN and CDR2 as SYDVKM. Drawing the rest from reference TRBV28 and TRBJ1-1, the complete variable domain is DVKVTQSSRYLVKRTGEKVFLECVQDMDHENMFWYRQDPGLGLRLIYFSYDVKMKEKGDIPEGYSVSREKKERFSLILESASTNQTSMYLCASSLTGYTEAFFGQGTRLTVV.

CDR3 sequence reads: CASSSSGERETQYF. Written as DNA, the CDR3 is TGTGCCAGCAGTTCCAGTGGTGAGCGTGAGACCCAGTACTTC. The chain joins TRBV6-5 to TRBJ2-5; no clear D. CDR1 is MNHEY and CDR2 is SVGAGI in the germline V gene. V lost 4 bases, J lost 5 bases, and 14 bases lay in between. The CDR3 runs 14 residues.

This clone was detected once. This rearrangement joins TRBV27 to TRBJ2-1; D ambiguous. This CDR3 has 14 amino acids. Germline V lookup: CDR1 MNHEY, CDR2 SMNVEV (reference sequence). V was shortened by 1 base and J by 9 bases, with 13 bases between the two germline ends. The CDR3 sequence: CASSLLSGSTEQFF. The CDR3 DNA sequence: TGTGCCAGCAGTTTATTGTCCGGGTCTACTGAGCAGTTCTTC.

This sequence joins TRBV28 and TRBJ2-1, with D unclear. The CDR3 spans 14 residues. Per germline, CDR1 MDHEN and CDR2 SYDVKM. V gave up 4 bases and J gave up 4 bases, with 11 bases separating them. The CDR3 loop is CASSYVRGYNEQFF. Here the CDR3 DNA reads TGTGCCAGCAGTTATGTGCGTGGGTACAATGAGCAGTTCTTC.

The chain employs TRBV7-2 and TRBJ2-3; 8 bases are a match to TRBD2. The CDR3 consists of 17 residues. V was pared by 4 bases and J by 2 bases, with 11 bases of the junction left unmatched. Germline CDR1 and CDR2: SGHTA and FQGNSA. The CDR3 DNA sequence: TGTGCCAGCAGCTACGGCCTGGTCGGGGGGGACACAGATACGCAGTATTTT. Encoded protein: CASSYGLVGGDTDTQYF. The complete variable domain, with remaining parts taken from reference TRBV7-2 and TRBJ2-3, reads GAGVSQSPSNKVTEKGKDVELRCDPISGHTALYWYRQSLGQGLEFLIYFQGNSAPDKSGLPSDRFSAERTGGSVSTLTIQRTQQEDSAVYLCASSYGLVGGDTDTQYFGPGTRLTVL.